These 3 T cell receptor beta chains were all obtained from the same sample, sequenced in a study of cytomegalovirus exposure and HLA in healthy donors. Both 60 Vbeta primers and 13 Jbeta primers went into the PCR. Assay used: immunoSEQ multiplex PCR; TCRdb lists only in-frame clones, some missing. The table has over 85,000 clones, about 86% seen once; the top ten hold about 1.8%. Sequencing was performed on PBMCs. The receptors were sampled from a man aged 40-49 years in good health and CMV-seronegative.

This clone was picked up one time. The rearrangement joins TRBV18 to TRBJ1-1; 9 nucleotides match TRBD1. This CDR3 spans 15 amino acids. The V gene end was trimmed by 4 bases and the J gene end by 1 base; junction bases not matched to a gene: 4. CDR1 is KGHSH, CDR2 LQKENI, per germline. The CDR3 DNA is TGTGCCAGCTCACGGGGGGGACAGGGGAACACTGAAGCTTTCTTT. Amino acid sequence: CASSRGGQGNTEAFF.

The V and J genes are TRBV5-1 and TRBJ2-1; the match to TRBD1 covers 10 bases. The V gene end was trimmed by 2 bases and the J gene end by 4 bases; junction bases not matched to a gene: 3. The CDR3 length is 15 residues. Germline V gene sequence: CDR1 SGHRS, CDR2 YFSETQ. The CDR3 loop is CASSFGTGVYNEQFF. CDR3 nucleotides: TGCGCCAGCAGCTTCGGGACAGGGGTATACAATGAGCAGTTCTTC. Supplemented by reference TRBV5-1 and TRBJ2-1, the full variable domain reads KAGVTQTPRYLIKTRGQQVTLSCSPISGHRSVSWYQQTPGQGLQFLFEYFSETQRNKGNFPGRFSGRQFSNSRSEMNVSTLELGDSALYLCASSFGTGVYNEQFFGPGTRLTVL.

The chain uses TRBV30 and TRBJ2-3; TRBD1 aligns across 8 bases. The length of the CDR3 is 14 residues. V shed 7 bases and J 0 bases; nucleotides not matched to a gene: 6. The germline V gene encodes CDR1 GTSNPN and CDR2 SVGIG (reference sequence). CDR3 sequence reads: CALKGQVSTDTQYF. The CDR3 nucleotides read TGTGCCTTGAAGGGACAGGTTAGCACAGATACGCAGTATTTT.